Below, 32 T cell receptor beta chains from the same sample are listed, as sequenced in a study of T-cell memory formation after mild COVID-19. TCRdb redid the calling of the 5' RACE reads with MiXCR, one entry per CDR3 protein. The sample has 250,000 to 350,000 distinct CDR3 sequences, roughly a fifth seen once. Sequenced input: PBMCs or a T cell subset sorted from them (not recorded which). The receptors here all came from a man aged 18 to 30 who had mild COVID-19 (a few samples of this study predate the infection). Cell type and time point are not known.

This clonotype was counted only a few times. The J gene is TRBJ1-4, the V gene TRBV29-1, with a weak D call TRBD1 (5 bases). The CDR3 consists of 14 residues. Germline assignment: CDR1 SQVTM and CDR2 ANQGSEA. The ends were cut back, 0 bases at V and 3 bases at J, with 8 bases in the middle. The CDR3 spells CSVEEPRANEKLFF. CDR3 nucleotide sequence: TGCAGCGTTGAAGAACCCAGGGCTAATGAAAAACTGTTTTTT.

The chain uses TRBV18 and TRBJ2-5, with TRBD1 as a possible D gene (5 bases). Germline loops: CDR1 KGHSH, CDR2 LQKENI. Trimming cost V 6 bases and J 2 bases, with 16 bases left between them. The CDR3 totals 15 residues. Here the CDR3 DNA reads TGTGCCAGCTCCCCTCCTTCCCGACAGCAAGAGACCCAGTACTTC. It yields the protein CASSPPSRQQETQYF.

The chain is built from TRBV28 and TRBJ2-1; perhaps D is TRBD1 or TRBD2 (5 bases each). The germline gives CDR1 MDHEN, CDR2 SYDVKM. V was cut by 6 bases and J by 8 bases, with 11 bases left in between. The CDR3 sequence is 12 residues long. DNA for the CDR3: TGTGCCAGCAGGCGCCGGGACGATGAGCAGTTCTTC. Amino acid sequence: CASRRRDDEQFF.

Many counts were recorded for this clonotype. CDR3: CASSLAGGRADTQYF. CDR3 in DNA: TGTGCCAGCAGCTTAGCCGGGGGGAGGGCAGATACGCAGTATTTT. This chain links TRBV7-2 with TRBJ2-3; 7 positions match TRBD2. The length of the CDR3 is 15 residues. The germline V gene has CDR1 SGHTA and CDR2 FQGNSA. V was pared by 0 bases and J by 4 bases, with 4 bases of the junction left unmatched.

A few counts support this clonotype. The CDR3 sequence is CAIKRAGNLNTEAFF. CDR3 DNA sequence: TGTGCCATCAAAAGGGCAGGCAATTTGAACACTGAAGCTTTCTTT. V gene TRBV10-3 combines with J gene TRBJ1-1; D is unclear. The V and J ends lost 7 bases and 0 bases respectively, with 15 bases between them. The CDR3 spans 15 residues. Germline V gene sequence: CDR1 ENHRY, CDR2 SYGVKD.

At least ten counts were recorded for this clonotype. This chain joins TRBV30 and TRBJ1-1, with no clear D. V dropped 4 bases and J dropped 0 bases, with 15 bases sitting between them. Germline V gene data show CDR1 as GTSNPN and CDR2 as SVGIG (reference sequence). The CDR3 extends over 15 amino acids. The CDR3 DNA reads as TGTGCCTGGAAACAGATCCTAGCTATGAACACTGAAGCTTTCTTT. Its translation is CAWKQILAMNTEAFF.

CDR3 in amino acids: CAWSVLDEQFF. The CDR3, as DNA: TGTGCCTGGAGTGTACTCGATGAGCAGTTCTTC. This chain links TRBV30 with TRBJ2-1; D gene ambiguous. Germline CDR1 and CDR2: GTSNPN and SVGIG (reference sequence). The CDR3 consists of 11 residues. V was cut by 0 bases and J by 8 bases, with 5 bases left in between.

CDR3 bases: TGCAGCGTTGCGACTAGCGGGGGGTACCAAGAGACCCAGTACTTC. This codes for CSVATSGGYQETQYF. V is TRBV29-1 and J is TRBJ2-5; TRBD2 aligns across 13 bases. The CDR3 runs to 15 residues. The V segment lost 4 bases and the J segment 0 bases; nucleotides outside the gene matches: 2. In germline, CDR1 is SQVTM, CDR2 ANQGSEA.

The chain is built from TRBV12-3 or TRBV12-4 and TRBJ1-2; 7 bases line up with TRBD1. This CDR3 spans 13 amino acids. The junction had 9 bases not matched to a gene; V was cut back by 5 bases and J by 9 bases. Written as DNA, the CDR3 is TGTGCCAGCAGTCTAGGGACAGCCATGCGCTACACCTTC. Encoded protein: CASSLGTAMRYTF.

This clonotype occurred once. The chain is built from TRBV6-5 and TRBJ2-5; maybe TRBD2 (6 bases). Germline V gene data show CDR1 as MNHEY and CDR2 as SVGAGI. With 6 bases removed from V and 4 bases from J, the gap between germline ends came to 18 bases. The CDR3 spans 15 residues. CDR3 loop: CASRSGPPGVETQYF. The CDR3 region has the DNA TGTGCCAGCAGGTCCGGGCCGCCGGGGGTAGAGACCCAGTACTTC.

V and J are TRBV7-2 and TRBJ2-7; D remains ambiguous. V was shortened by 5 bases and J by 6 bases, with 8 bases between the two germline ends. Germline V gene sequence: CDR1 SGHTA, CDR2 FQGNSA. The CDR3 totals 11 residues. CDR3 loop: CASSQKVEQYF. CDR3 DNA: TGTGCCAGCAGCCAGAAGGTCGAGCAGTACTTC.

This clonotype has a handful of counts. The chain couples TRBV12-3 or TRBV12-4 to TRBJ2-3; the match to TRBD1 covers 9 bases. Trimming cost V 7 bases and J 3 bases; bases outside gene matches: 11. The CDR3 is made up of 16 amino acids. The CDR3 DNA reads TGTGCCAGCACTCACGGCACCGGGACAGGGACAGATACGCAGTATTTT. The encoded protein is CASTHGTGTGTDTQYF.

The CDR3 reads CASSPRGGDSPLHF. In DNA form, the CDR3 reads TGTGCCAGCAGCCCCAGGGGTGGGGATTCACCCCTCCACTTT. The chain joins TRBV7-8 to TRBJ1-6; D might be TRBD1 (6 bases). Trimming took 5 bases from V and 8 from J, leaving 13 bases between them. This CDR3 region has 14 residues. In germline, CDR1 is SGHVS, CDR2 FQNEAQ. Looking up the rest from reference TRBV7-8 and TRBJ1-6 gives the full variable domain: GAGVSQSPRYKVAKRGQDVALRCDPISGHVSLFWYQQALGQGPEFLTYFQNEAQLDKSGLPSDRFFAERPEGSVSTLKIQRTQQEDSAVYLCASSPRGGDSPLHFGNGTRLTVT.

This chain joins TRBV5-6 and TRBJ2-3, with D possibly TRBD1 on 6 matching bases. Germline lookup yields CDR1 SGHDT and CDR2 YYEEEE. This CDR3 is built from 16 residues. Trimming removed 1 base at V and 0 bases at J, with 12 bases between. CDR3 coding DNA: TGTGCCAGCAGCTTGTCCCTCAGGGGAAGCACAGATACGCAGTATTTT. Its protein is CASSLSLRGSTDTQYF.

The J gene is TRBJ1-2, the V gene TRBV18, with 7 bases aligning to TRBD1. Looked up from germline, CDR1 is KGHSH and CDR2 is LQKENI. This CDR3 comprises 14 residues. Trimming took 2 bases from V and 3 from J; bases not matched to a gene: 3. The CDR3 spells CASSPSGTDYGYTF. The CDR3 DNA sequence: TGTGCCAGCTCACCATCCGGGACAGACTATGGCTACACCTTC.

This clonotype was counted a few times. This chain connects TRBV7-8 to TRBJ2-5; tentative D call: TRBD2 (6 bases). V lost 3 bases to trimming and J lost 7 bases, with 15 bases between them. Per the germline V gene, CDR1 is SGHVS and CDR2 is FQNEAQ. CDR3 length equals 14 residues. CDR3 nucleotide sequence: TGTGCCAGCAGCTTCTGGGACTCTCCCCGGACCCAGTACTTC. It encodes CASSFWDSPRTQYF.

The chain combines TRBV4-3 with TRBJ2-5; perhaps TRBD1 as D (5 bases). The ends were cut back, 2 bases at V and 3 bases at J, with 13 bases in the middle. Germline loops: CDR1 LGHNA, CDR2 YSLEER. CDR3 length equals 15 residues. The CDR3 protein is CASSQLPTEEETQYF. For the CDR3, the DNA is TGCGCCAGCAGCCAACTGCCGACAGAGGAAGAGACCCAGTACTTC.

The V gene is TRBV6-2 or TRBV6-3, the J gene TRBJ2-1, with D possibly called TRBD1 or TRBD2 (5 bases each). V was cut by 8 bases and J by 15 bases, with 17 bases left in between. The length of the CDR3 is 11 residues. The germline V gene has CDR1 MNHEY and CDR2 SVGEGT. DNA for the CDR3: TGTGCCAGCCAACAAGGGGACCGGGCGTTCTTC. Its protein product is CASQQGDRAFF.

The sample holds a few counts of this clonotype. The V gene is TRBV7-2, the J gene TRBJ1-2; a possible D gene is TRBD1 (5 bases). This CDR3 is built from 15 residues. V was pared by 5 bases and J by 2 bases, with 15 bases between. The germline CDR1 and CDR2 sequences are SGHTA and FQGNSA. CDR3 loop: CASSVTGTENYGYTF. CDR3 in DNA: TGTGCCAGCAGCGTAACCGGGACCGAGAACTATGGCTACACCTTC.

V gene TRBV4-1 combines with J gene TRBJ2-1, with D perhaps TRBD2 (6 bases). Germline-derived CDR1 and CDR2 are MGHRA and YSYEKL. Trimming took off 2 bases at V and 5 bases at J, with 10 bases between the two ends. The CDR3 covers 14 residues. This chain's CDR3 is CASSQQPSDNEQFF. CDR3 DNA: TGCGCCAGCAGCCAACAGCCTAGCGACAATGAGCAGTTCTTC.

This clonotype was seen many times. The gene calls are TRBV9 and TRBJ2-3; D is ambiguous. In germline, CDR1 is SGDLS, CDR2 YYNGEE. V was trimmed by 4 bases and J by 2 bases, leaving 11 bases between them. There are 14 residues in the CDR3. The CDR3 nucleotides are TGTGCCAGCAGCATGTATTCGGACACAGATACGCAGTATTTT. This encodes CASSMYSDTDTQYF.

This sequence joins TRBV28 and TRBJ2-7, with 9 bases lining up with TRBD1. V was clipped by 10 bases and J by 2 bases; unmatched bases: 12. Germline V lookup: CDR1 MDHEN, CDR2 SYDVKM. This CDR3 has 15 amino acids. The CDR3 coding sequence is TGTGCCACCGCTCCGGGACAGGGCGGCCCCTACGAGCAGTACGTC. Protein sequence: CATAPGQGGPYEQYV.

This clonotype came up a few times. The rearrangement links TRBV7-9 to TRBJ2-7; no clear D gene. The V and J ends lost 2 bases and 1 base respectively, with 6 bases between them. The CDR3 runs 13 residues. Per germline, CDR1 SEHNR and CDR2 FQNEAQ (reference sequence). The CDR3 spells CASSLPGSYEQYV. DNA for the CDR3: TGTGCCAGCAGCTTACCGGGTTCCTACGAGCAGTACGTC.

The chain is built from TRBV24-1 and TRBJ2-7; D not resolved. The germline CDR1 and CDR2 sequences are KGHDR and SFDVKD. The germline V and J ends were trimmed by 3 bases and 4 bases, with 6 bases remaining between them. This CDR3 contains 12 residues. CDR3 coding DNA: TGTGCCACCAGTGATACCGGTTACGAGCAGTACTTC. Translating gives CATSDTGYEQYF.

This rearrangement joins TRBV12-3 or TRBV12-4 to TRBJ2-5; D possibly matches TRBD1 or TRBD2 (6 bases each). Between the trimmed V and J ends, which lost 10 bases and 8 bases, there was a span of 23 bases. The CDR3 is 14 residues long. The CDR3 sequence is CATRRGDAVRTQYF. The CDR3 bases are TGTGCCACCAGAAGGGGGGACGCGGTTCGAACCCAGTACTTC.

This chain links TRBV6-1 with TRBJ2-7; the D gene is possibly TRBD2 (7 bases). Trimming took 8 bases from V and 3 from J, leaving 14 bases between them. The germline gives CDR1 MNHNS, CDR2 SASEGT. This CDR3 contains 13 residues. CDR3 in amino acids: CASLRGGLYEQYF. For the CDR3, the DNA is TGTGCCAGCCTAAGGGGGGGGCTCTACGAGCAGTACTTC.

The chain couples TRBV5-1 to TRBJ2-3; possible D gene TRBD1, 6 bases. Germline loops: CDR1 SGHRS, CDR2 YFSETQ. The CDR3 covers 15 residues. V was cut by 0 bases and J by 2 bases, with 10 bases left in between. The chain's CDR3 is CASSLVGAHTDTQYF. For the CDR3, the DNA is TGCGCCAGCAGCTTGGTGGGGGCGCACACAGATACGCAGTATTTT.

The chain combines TRBV6-2 or TRBV6-3 with TRBJ2-7; 7 positions agree with TRBD1. The CDR3 length is 14 residues. The germline V gene encodes CDR1 MNHEY and CDR2 SVGEGT. J lost 3 bases, V lost 4 bases, and 6 bases had no gene match. The CDR3 here is CASSSGQNLYEQYV. DNA for the CDR3: TGTGCCAGCAGTTCGGGACAGAACCTCTACGAGCAGTACGTC.

The rearrangement links TRBV25-1 to TRBJ2-7; D is undetermined. CDR3 length equals 14 residues. The V end was cut by 3 bases, the J end by 3 bases, with 12 bases between. In germline, CDR1 is MGHDK, CDR2 SYGVNS. As DNA, the CDR3 is TGTGCCAGCAGTGATCCGGGCACGGGCTACGAGCAGTACTTC. It is translated as CASSDPGTGYEQYF.

V and J are TRBV12-3 or TRBV12-4 and TRBJ1-4, with 8 bases that match TRBD1. The trim removed 1 base at V and 6 bases at J, leaving 4 bases unmatched. The CDR3 spans 15 residues. CDR3 DNA: TGTGCCAGCAGTTTAGATACAGGGGGATATGAAAAACTGTTTTTT. Its protein is CASSLDTGGYEKLFF.

Only a few counts were recorded for this clonotype. This chain uses TRBV5-1 with TRBJ2-1; possible D gene TRBD2, 5 bases. The germline gives CDR1 SGHRS, CDR2 YFSETQ. CDR3 length: 15 residues. V dropped 1 base and J dropped 6 bases, with 14 bases sitting between them. The CDR3 region has the DNA TGCGCCAGCAGCTTGTCCCGCGGGTGGAGCAATGAGCAGTTCTTC. Its translation is CASSLSRGWSNEQFF.

This chain connects TRBV2 to TRBJ1-5; TRBD1 might be the D (6 bases). CDR3 size: 16 residues. The ends were cut back, 6 bases at V and 2 bases at J, with 17 bases in the middle. The germline CDR1 and CDR2 sequences are SNHLY and FYNNEI. DNA for the CDR3: TGTGCCAGCAGCGTTGCCCGGGGGCGAGGCAATCAGCCCCAGCATTTT. It yields the protein CASSVARGRGNQPQHF. Combining the CDR3 with reference TRBV2 and TRBJ1-5 gives the whole variable domain EPEVTQTPSHQVTQMGQEVILRCVPISNHLYFYWYRQILGQKVEFLVSFYNNEISEKSEIFDDQFSVERPDGSNFTLKIRSTKLEDSAMYFCASSVARGRGNQPQHFGDGTRLSIL.